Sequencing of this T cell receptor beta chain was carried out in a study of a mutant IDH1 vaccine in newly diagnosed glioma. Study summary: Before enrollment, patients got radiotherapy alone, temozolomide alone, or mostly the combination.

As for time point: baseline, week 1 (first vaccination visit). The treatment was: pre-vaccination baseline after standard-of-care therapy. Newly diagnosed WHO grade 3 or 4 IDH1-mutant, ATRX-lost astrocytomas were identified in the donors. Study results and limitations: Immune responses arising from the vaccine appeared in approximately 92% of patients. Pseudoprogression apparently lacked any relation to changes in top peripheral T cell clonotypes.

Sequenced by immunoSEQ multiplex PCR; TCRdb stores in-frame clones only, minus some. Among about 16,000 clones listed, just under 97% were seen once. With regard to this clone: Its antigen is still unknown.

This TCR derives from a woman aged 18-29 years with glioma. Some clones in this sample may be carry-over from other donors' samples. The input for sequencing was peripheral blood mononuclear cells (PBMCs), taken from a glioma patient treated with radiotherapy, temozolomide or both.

The CDR3 nucleotides are TGCGCCAGCAGCTTCGGTGATGCGGAGACCCAGTACTTC. Encoded protein: CASSFGDAETQYF. This rearrangement joins TRBV5-1 to TRBJ2-5; D unclear. Germline V gene lookup returns CDR1 SGHRS and CDR2 YFSETQ. V lost 2 bases, J lost 5 bases, and 10 bases lay in between. The CDR3 loop spans 13 amino acids.